This entry describes one T cell receptor beta chain. Its antigen is currently unknown. There are 14 residues in the CDR3. CDR1 is LNHDA and CDR2 is SQIVND in the germline V gene (reference sequence). Between the trimmed V and J ends, which lost 10 bases and 5 bases, there was a span of 17 bases. Scientists made TCR beta libraries using quantitative 5'-RACE with molecular barcodes. A single record per CDR3 protein comes from TCRdb applying MiXCR to the 5' RACE reads. This sample has approximately 300,000 distinct CDR3 sequences; less than 10% occur once, and the top ten carry roughly 15%. This specimen comes from a study of CD8 T cells in ankylosing spondylitis. The study's findings and limits: The study looked at matched synovial fluid samples from ankylosing spondylitis patients. Disease-linked clones were reported to be significantly enriched there. Prior literature has documented some motif variants in synovial fluid and blood from reactive arthritis. A CD8+ phenotype characterized the disease-linked clones, which were relatively rare in peripheral blood. A TCR beta motif of eight or nine highly homologous variants seemed to mark ankylosing spondylitis blood.

The material sequenced was blood, either unsorted or a sorted T cell fraction (not recorded which). V gene TRBV19 combines with J gene TRBJ1-4; weak D call: TRBD1 (5 bases). The source of this sequence is a male donor with ankylosing spondylitis. The CDR3 region has the DNA TGTGCCAACACCAGGCCCAGGGAGAATGAAAAACTGTTTTTT. Translated, it gives CANTRPRENEKLFF.